Below are 9 T cell receptor beta chains sequenced from a single sample in a study of CD4 T cells in relation to SARS-CoV-2 and coronaviruses. CD4+ T cells from unexposed donors were obtained before the COVID-19 pandemic (2011-2018). After nine to ten days of culture, CD4+ T cells were isolated. Which antigens these TCRs recognize remains unknown. Assay: immunoSEQ multiplex PCR; the TCRdb copy retains only in-frame clones and omits some. The sample lists 20,000 to 25,000 clones, approximately 72% occurring once. What was sequenced was CD4+ T cells from PBMCs, cultured in vitro. These TCRs come from a human donor in good health.

This clone was counted only a few times. The V gene is TRBV7-9, the J gene TRBJ1-6; D remains ambiguous. Trimming took 5 bases from V and 10 from J, leaving 18 bases between them. There are 15 residues in the CDR3. Germline assignment: CDR1 SEHNR and CDR2 FQNEAQ (reference sequence). The CDR3 protein is CASSRSNGGGSPLHF. CDR3 DNA sequence: TGTGCCAGCAGCCGTTCAAACGGTGGCGGGTCACCCCTCCACTTT.

The chain carries TRBV30 and TRBJ1-1; D unclear. The CDR3 consists of 16 residues. Germline V lookup: CDR1 GTSNPN, CDR2 SVGIG (reference sequence). Between the trimmed V and J ends, which lost 1 base and 4 bases, there was a span of 19 bases. The CDR3 DNA reads TGTGCCTGGAGTGCGGGAAGGACGTCGCTTATCACTGAAGCTTTCTTT. It encodes CAWSAGRTSLITEAFF.

This chain links TRBV5-1 with TRBJ2-2; D is possibly TRBD1 (7 bases). Germline CDR1 is SGHRS and CDR2 is YFSETQ. This CDR3 has 15 residues. The V end lost 9 bases, the J end lost 4 bases, and 19 bases lay between the germline ends. This chain's CDR3 is CATKKQGRRTGELFF. CDR3 DNA: TGCGCCACCAAAAAACAGGGGAGGCGCACCGGGGAGCTGTTTTTT.

This clone was detected only once. The rearrangement links TRBV4-1 to TRBJ2-3; D uncertain. Germline CDR1 reads MGHRA; CDR2 reads YSYEKL. V lost 4 bases and J lost 0, with 26 bases in between. There are 20 residues in the CDR3. For the CDR3, the DNA is TGCGCCAGCAGCCGTCCCGGCGGCAGATCCCAAATAACTAGCACAGATACGCAGTATTTT. Protein sequence: CASSRPGGRSQITSTDTQYF.

The chain joins TRBV2 to TRBJ1-2; weak D call: TRBD1 (5 bases). Germline assignment: CDR1 SNHLY and CDR2 FYNNEI. V shed 1 base and J shed 4 bases, with 13 bases lying between them. This CDR3 comprises 15 residues. The CDR3 protein is CASSEGPGQVYGYTF. The CDR3 region has the DNA TGTGCCAGCAGTGAAGGCCCAGGGCAAGTCTATGGCTACACCTTC.

This clone was observed a few times. V and J are TRBV7-9 and TRBJ1-6, with D unresolved. V was pared by 7 bases and J by 7 bases, with 11 bases between. The CDR3 extends over 13 amino acids. CDR1 and CDR2 from the germline V gene are SEHNR and FQNEAQ (reference sequence). The CDR3 reads CASKGQANSPLHF. DNA for the CDR3: TGTGCCAGCAAGGGCCAGGCCAATTCACCCCTCCACTTT.

The table lists this clone with a few counts. V usage is TRBV12-3 or TRBV12-4 and J usage is TRBJ2-7, with 7 bases that match TRBD2. After removal of 9 bases from V and 0 bases from J, the junction contained 5 bases not matched to a gene. There are 13 residues in the CDR3. CDR3 region: CASMTSSSYEQYF. The CDR3 nucleotides are TGTGCCAGTATGACTAGCAGCTCCTACGAGCAGTACTTC.

The rearrangement joins TRBV20-1 to TRBJ1-1, with unresolved D. V was cut by 3 bases and J by 5 bases, with 7 bases left in between. Germline-derived CDR1 and CDR2 are DFQATT and SNEGSKA (reference sequence). The length of the CDR3 is 11 residues. CDR3 sequence: CSASRLTEAFF. CDR3 in DNA: TGCAGTGCTAGTCGGTTAACTGAAGCTTTCTTT.

This rearrangement joins TRBV7-9 to TRBJ1-1; 7 bases align to TRBD1. Germline-derived CDR1 and CDR2 are SEHNR and FQNEAQ (reference sequence). This CDR3 is built from 14 residues. Trimming took 0 bases from V and 4 from J; bases not matched to a gene: 2. The CDR3 sequence is CASSLARDSTEAFF. DNA for the CDR3: TGTGCCAGCAGCTTAGCCAGGGACAGCACTGAAGCTTTCTTT.